The 23 T cell receptor beta chains below were found in one sample sequenced in a study of Ad26.COV2.S vaccination and SARS-CoV-2 variants. The treatment: some 19 received Ad26.COV2.S at low or high dose, single or two shots; 5 received placebo; per-sample allocation not given. After the first vaccine or placebo injection, samples were drawn on day 63. The protocol was immunoSEQ multiplex PCR, while the TCRdb copy is restricted to in-frame clones and leaves out a portion. Of more than 400,000 clones listed, less than 95% are singletons. The sequenced sample was peripheral blood, obtained in a trial of Ad26.COV2.S vaccine versus placebo. These receptor sequences come from a person aged 18-60 years who received the Ad26.COV2.S COVID-19 vaccine or a placebo.

J is TRBJ2-2 and V is TRBV9; 8 positions agree with TRBD2. Germline trimming cut 0 bases from V and 6 bases from J; bases unmatched to any gene: 7. Germline CDR1 is SGDLS and CDR2 is YYNGEE. CDR3 size: 16 residues. CDR3 sequence reads: CASSVDSSGSAGELFF. The CDR3 DNA follows: TGTGCCAGCAGCGTAGATTCCAGCGGGAGTGCCGGGGAGCTGTTTTTT.

With regard to this clone: Additional DNA sequences in this sample encode the identical CDR3. The genes are TRBV3-1 (or the pseudogene TRBV3-2) and TRBJ1-3; D might be TRBD1 (6 bases). V was shortened by 0 bases and J by 4 bases, with 10 bases between the two germline ends. The CDR3 runs 15 residues. Germline V CDR1 and CDR2: LGHDT, YNNKEL (reference sequence). The CDR3 DNA sequence: TGTGCCAGCAGCCAAGATCCGGGGGCCGGAAACACCATATATTTT. The encoded protein is CASSQDPGAGNTIYF.

This chain links TRBV28 with TRBJ2-1; 9 nucleotides line up with TRBD2. Germline V gene data show CDR1 as MDHEN and CDR2 as SYDVKM. V lost 5 bases and J lost 4; bases outside the gene matches: 6. This CDR3 spans 15 amino acids. The CDR3 sequence is CASSPSSGIYNEQFF. Written as DNA, the CDR3 is TGTGCCAGCAGTCCGTCTAGCGGGATTTACAATGAGCAGTTCTTC.

As concerns this clone: One end of the junction varies from germline; a read error may be responsible. This chain connects TRBV19 to TRBJ2-1, with D uncertain. The germline CDR1 and CDR2 sequences are LNHDA and SQIVND (reference sequence). This CDR3 spans 12 amino acids. The CDR3 DNA follows: TGTGCCAGTGAGGCCTCCAACAATGAGCAGTTCTTC. This encodes CASEASNNEQFF.

This clone was observed a handful of times. The chain is built from TRBV21-1 and TRBJ2-7; the table assigns TRBD2, which was not confirmed against the DNA. TRBV21-1 is an annotated pseudogene. This CDR3 contains 15 residues. The CDR3 coding sequence is TGTGCCAGCAGCAAAGGGGGCGGGAGAGGGCACGAGCAGTACTTC. Its translation: CASSKGGGRGHEQYF.

This chain joins TRBV2 and TRBJ1-1, with TRBD1 as a possible D gene (5 bases). Germline CDR1 is SNHLY and CDR2 is FYNNEI. V dropped 7 bases and J dropped 1 base, with 19 bases sitting between them. This CDR3 region has 16 residues. This CDR3 reads CASTPRGRGQNTEAFF. In DNA, the CDR3 is TGTGCCAGCACACCTAGGGGTAGAGGACAGAACACTGAAGCTTTCTTT.

The chain is built from TRBV12-3 or TRBV12-4 and TRBJ2-7; TRBD1 aligns across 8 bases. CDR3 length: 13 amino acids. With 5 bases clipped from V and 2 bases from J, the junction kept 2 bases outside the gene matches. This CDR3 is CASSLDRAYEQYF. CDR3 nucleotides: TGTGCCAGCAGTCTGGACAGGGCCTACGAGCAGTACTTC.

The chain combines TRBV19 with TRBJ1-5; 9 bases map to TRBD1. J was trimmed by 7 bases and V by 1 base; bases with no gene match: 5. The CDR3 loop spans 15 amino acids. The germline V gene has CDR1 LNHDA and CDR2 SQIVND (reference sequence). CDR3 bases: TGTGCCAGTAGTATAGTTCACAGGGGGCGGCAGCCCCAGCATTTT. Protein sequence: CASSIVHRGRQPQHF.

The chain has TRBV5-3 and TRBJ2-2; 9 bases map to TRBD1. TRBV5-3 is treated as an ORF (open reading frame) with a function not yet certain. The CDR3 is 15 residues long. The V gene end was trimmed by 3 bases and the J gene end by 1 base; junction bases not matched to a gene: 1. CDR3 residues: CARSYRGQNTGELFF. The CDR3 coding sequence is TGTGCCAGAAGCTACAGGGGGCAGAACACCGGGGAGCTGTTTTTT.

This clone was counted a single time. The gene calls are TRBV28 and TRBJ1-6; 11 nucleotides match TRBD1. The V segment lost 6 bases and the J segment 8 bases; nucleotides outside the gene matches: 3. This CDR3 is 14 amino acids long. CDR1 is MDHEN, CDR2 SYDVKM, per germline. For the CDR3, the DNA is TGTGCCAGCAGACAGGACAGGGGGCATTCACCCCTCCACTTT. Translated, it gives CASRQDRGHSPLHF.

The CDR3 region has the DNA TGCGCCAGCAGCCAAGAAGCAGGGGGCGAGCAGTACTTC. Its protein is CASSQEAGGEQYF. The J gene is TRBJ2-7, the V gene TRBV4-1; 7 bases align to TRBD1. This CDR3 has 13 residues. Looked up from germline, CDR1 is MGHRA and CDR2 is YSYEKL. V was clipped by 0 bases and J by 6 bases; unmatched bases: 2.

Written as DNA, the CDR3 is TGTGCCAGCAGTTACCCAGACAGGGGAGGCGGCACTGAAGCTTTCTTT. Its protein is CASSYPDRGGGTEAFF. The V gene is TRBV6-5, the J gene TRBJ1-1, with 8 bases matching TRBD1. There are 16 residues in the CDR3. J was trimmed by 4 bases and V by 2 bases; bases with no gene match: 9. Germline CDR1 is MNHEY and CDR2 is SVGAGI.

This chain uses TRBV24-1 with TRBJ2-5, with D maybe TRBD1 (6 bases). The CDR3 length is 15 residues. V dropped 3 bases and J dropped 2 bases, with 12 bases sitting between them. The germline CDR1 and CDR2 sequences are KGHDR and SFDVKD. The CDR3 nucleotides are TGTGCCACCAGTGATCTCGGGACAACTCAAGAGACCCAGTACTTC. Translated, it gives CATSDLGTTQETQYF.

This chain links TRBV5-1 with TRBJ1-6; 10 nucleotides match TRBD1. The CDR3 is 17 residues long. The V gene end was trimmed by 4 bases and the J gene end by 2 bases; junction bases not matched to a gene: 6. Germline V gives CDR1 SGHRS, CDR2 YFSETQ. CDR3 in DNA: TGCGCCAGCAGCGAGGGGACAGGGGTCCCCTATAATTCACCCCTCCACTTT. It yields the protein CASSEGTGVPYNSPLHF.

The chain combines TRBV4-2 with TRBJ2-5; no definite D call. Germline CDR1 and CDR2: LGHNA and YNFKEQ. The V end lost 4 bases, the J end lost 3 bases, and 15 bases lay between the germline ends. The CDR3 covers 15 residues. As DNA, the CDR3 is TGTGCCAGCAGCCCTGGAGAGACCGGTGAAGAGACCCAGTACTTC. Translated: CASSPGETGEETQYF.

The V gene is TRBV19, the J gene TRBJ2-5; no clear D gene. Germline V gene lookup returns CDR1 LNHDA and CDR2 SQIVND (reference sequence). The length of the CDR3 is 13 residues. Trimming left V 3 bases short and J 1 base short, with 6 bases between. The CDR3: CASSIYRQETQYF. The CDR3 DNA reads TGTGCCAGTAGTATTTACCGCCAAGAGACCCAGTACTTC.

This rearrangement joins TRBV5-6 to TRBJ2-5, with 9 nucleotides matching TRBD1. CDR3 length equals 15 residues. Germline values: CDR1 SGHDT, CDR2 YYEEEE. The ends lost 4 bases at V and 5 bases at J; junction bases unmatched: 9. CDR3 nucleotides: TGTGCCAGCAGCACTGGGACAGGGTGGTGGGAGACCCAGTACTTC. It is translated as CASSTGTGWWETQYF.

The chain is built from TRBV27 and TRBJ2-1; D is ambiguous. Germline V gene data show CDR1 as MNHEY and CDR2 as SMNVEV (reference sequence). Trimming removed 0 bases from V and 1 base from J, with 7 bases in between. The CDR3 sequence is 15 residues long. Here the CDR3 DNA reads TGTGCCAGCAGTTTATCGCGCCCGTCCTACAATGAGCAGTTCTTC. Its translation is CASSLSRPSYNEQFF.

V and J are TRBV19 and TRBJ2-2; 7 bases are shared with TRBD2. The V gene end was trimmed by 4 bases and the J gene end by 6 bases; junction bases not matched to a gene: 8. This CDR3 spans 15 amino acids. In germline, CDR1 is LNHDA, CDR2 SQIVND (reference sequence). The CDR3 nucleotides read TGTGCCAGTAGTAGGCTAGCGGAGCTCGCCGGGGAGCTGTTTTTT. Its translation: CASSRLAELAGELFF.

The V and J genes are TRBV7-9 and TRBJ2-7, with unresolved D. V lost 5 bases and J lost 2, with 7 bases in between. The germline V gene encodes CDR1 SEHNR and CDR2 FQNEAQ (reference sequence). CDR3 size: 12 residues. CDR3 sequence (DNA): TGTGCCAGCAGCCCGAGCACCTACGAGCAGTACTTC. Its translation is CASSPSTYEQYF.

The chain has TRBV7-2 and TRBJ2-1; 16 nucleotides line up with TRBD2. V trimming: 5 bases; J trimming: 15 bases; junction bases outside the gene matches: 10. Per the germline V gene, CDR1 is SGHTA and CDR2 is FQGNSA. The CDR3 is 15 residues long. CDR3 sequence reads: CASSQGGLAGGPGFF. The DNA of the CDR3 is TGTGCCAGCAGCCAGGGGGGACTAGCGGGAGGGCCTGGGTTCTTC.

This rearrangement joins TRBV5-6 to TRBJ2-3, with TRBD2 identical over 14 bases. Germline V gene data show CDR1 as SGHDT and CDR2 as YYEEEE. The ends lost 2 bases at V and 1 base at J; junction bases unmatched: 3. The CDR3 is made up of 17 amino acids. The DNA for the CDR3 is TGTGCCAGCAGCTTTTTGACTAGCGGGGGGGGCACAGATACGCAGTATTTT. Protein sequence: CASSFLTSGGGTDTQYF.

The chain employs TRBV25-1 and TRBJ2-2; the D gene is possibly TRBD1 (6 bases). Trimming took 4 bases from V and 0 from J, leaving 9 bases between them. The germline gives CDR1 MGHDK, CDR2 SYGVNS. The CDR3 totals 15 residues. The DNA of the CDR3 is TGTGCCAGCAGTGGGCGGACAGCGAACACCGGGGAGCTGTTTTTT. Translating gives CASSGRTANTGELFF.